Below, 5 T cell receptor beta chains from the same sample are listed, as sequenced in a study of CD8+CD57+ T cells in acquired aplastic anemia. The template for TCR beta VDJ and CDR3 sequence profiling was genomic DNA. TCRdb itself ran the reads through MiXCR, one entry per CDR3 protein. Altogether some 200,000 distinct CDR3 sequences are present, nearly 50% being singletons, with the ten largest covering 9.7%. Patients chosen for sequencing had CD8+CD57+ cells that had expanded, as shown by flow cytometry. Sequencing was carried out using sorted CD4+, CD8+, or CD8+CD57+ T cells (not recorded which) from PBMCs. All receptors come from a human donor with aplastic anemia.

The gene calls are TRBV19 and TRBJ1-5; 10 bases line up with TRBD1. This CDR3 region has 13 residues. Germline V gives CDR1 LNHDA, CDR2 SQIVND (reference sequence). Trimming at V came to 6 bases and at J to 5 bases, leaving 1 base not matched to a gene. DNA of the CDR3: TGTGCCAGTAGCGACAGGGGGCATCAGCCCCAGCATTTT. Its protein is CASSDRGHQPQHF.

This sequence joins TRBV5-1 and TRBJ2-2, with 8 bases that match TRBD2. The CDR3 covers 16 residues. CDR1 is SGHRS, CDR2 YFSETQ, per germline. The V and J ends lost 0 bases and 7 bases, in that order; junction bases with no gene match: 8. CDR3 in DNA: TGCGCCAGCAGCTTGGTTTCGGGACTAGGGGACGGGGAGCTGTTTTTT. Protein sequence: CASSLVSGLGDGELFF.

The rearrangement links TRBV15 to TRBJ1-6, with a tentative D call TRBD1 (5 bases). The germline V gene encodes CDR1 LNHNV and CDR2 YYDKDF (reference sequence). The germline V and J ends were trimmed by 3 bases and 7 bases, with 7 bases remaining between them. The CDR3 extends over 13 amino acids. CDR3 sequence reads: CATSSHRNSPLHF. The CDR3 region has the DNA TGTGCCACCAGCAGCCACAGGAATTCACCCCTCCACTTT.

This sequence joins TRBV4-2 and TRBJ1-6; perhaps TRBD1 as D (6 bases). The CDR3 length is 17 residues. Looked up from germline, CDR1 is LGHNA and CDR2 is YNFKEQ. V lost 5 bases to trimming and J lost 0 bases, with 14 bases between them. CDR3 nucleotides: TGTGCCAGCAGCAACGGGGGGCCGAGCTCCTATAATTCACCCCTCCACTTT. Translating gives CASSNGGPSSYNSPLHF.

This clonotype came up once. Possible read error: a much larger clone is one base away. This CDR3 is CSAGNPGLATYVQYF. In nucleotides, the CDR3 is TGCAGTGCTGGTAATCCGGGACTAGCGACCTACGTGCAGTACTTC. The rearrangement joins TRBV20-1 to TRBJ2-7; TRBD2 matches 10 bases. This CDR3 is 15 amino acids long. Germline lookup yields CDR1 DFQATT and CDR2 SNEGSKA (reference sequence).